These 10 T cell receptor beta chains were sequenced from one sample in a study of shared clonotypes between healthy human individuals. Profiling relied on immunoSEQ multiplex PCR, and the TCRdb table lists in-frame clones only, not all of them. The table has about 470,000 clones, roughly 77% seen once. Sequencing was carried out using PBMCs. The receptors stem from a woman aged 40 to 50 in good health. Some clones in this sample may be carry-over from other donors' samples.

The gene calls are TRBV5-1 and TRBJ2-7, with 7 nucleotides matching TRBD2. The CDR3 has 14 residues. V was pared by 4 bases and J by 4 bases, with 8 bases of the junction left unmatched. CDR1 and CDR2 (germline): SGHRS, YFSETQ. The CDR3 loop reads CASSPTGTIYEQYF. Written as DNA, the CDR3 is TGCGCCAGCAGCCCGACCGGGACTATATACGAGCAGTACTTC.

The chain carries TRBV27 and TRBJ1-4, with a tentative D call TRBD1 (5 bases). V was shortened by 6 bases and J by 4 bases, with 12 bases between the two germline ends. Germline-derived CDR1 and CDR2 are MNHEY and SMNVEV (reference sequence). This CDR3 has 14 amino acids. Here the CDR3 DNA reads TGTGCCAGCAGACCAGGGAGGGGTAATGAAAAACTGTTTTTT. This sequence encodes CASRPGRGNEKLFF.

The V call is TRBV6-4, the J call TRBJ2-3, with 12 bases lining up with TRBD2. The CDR3 consists of 15 residues. From germline, CDR1 is MRHNA and CDR2 SNTAGT. Trimming took 4 bases from V and 4 from J; bases not matched to a gene: 3. The CDR3 reads CASSALAGGPDTQYF. DNA for the CDR3: TGTGCCAGCAGTGCTCTAGCGGGAGGGCCAGATACGCAGTATTTT.

This clone has more than one count but fewer than ten. The genes are TRBV11-3 and TRBJ1-1, with 7 bases fitting TRBD1. The V segment lost 1 base and the J segment 4 bases; nucleotides outside the gene matches: 3. The CDR3 contains 14 residues. Germline values: CDR1 SGHNT, CDR2 YENEEA. The CDR3 region has the DNA TGTGCCAGCAGCTTAGGCAGGGGGTCCACTGAAGCTTTCTTT. The encoded protein is CASSLGRGSTEAFF. The whole variable domain, filled in from reference TRBV11-3 and TRBJ1-1, reads EAGVVQSPRYKIIEKKQPVAFWCNPISGHNTLYWYLQNLGQGPELLIRYENEEAVDDSQLPKDRFSAERLKGVDSTLKIQPAELGDSAVYLCASSLGRGSTEAFFGQGTRLTVV.

To note about this clone: The sample holds other DNA sequences that translate to the same CDR3. This chain joins TRBV28 and TRBJ2-7, with TRBD2 as a possible D gene (5 bases). Germline CDR1 is MDHEN and CDR2 is SYDVKM. The ends were cut back, 2 bases at V and 1 base at J, with 9 bases in the middle. The CDR3 consists of 14 residues. The CDR3 is CASSLGGSSYEQYF. CDR3 nucleotides: TGTGCCAGCAGTTTAGGTGGGAGTTCCTACGAGCAGTACTTC.

This sequence joins TRBV5-1 and TRBJ2-1; 8 positions match TRBD2. The germline gives CDR1 SGHRS, CDR2 YFSETQ. The CDR3 covers 15 residues. V trimming: 4 bases; J trimming: 7 bases; junction bases outside the gene matches: 10. In nucleotides, the CDR3 is TGCGCCAGCAGCCCCACCGGGACTAGTAGTAATGAGCAGTTCTTC. Translating gives CASSPTGTSSNEQFF. Complete variable domain (other parts from reference TRBV5-1 and TRBJ2-1): KAGVTQTPRYLIKTRGQQVTLSCSPISGHRSVSWYQQTPGQGLQFLFEYFSETQRNKGNFPGRFSGRQFSNSRSEMNVSTLELGDSALYLCASSPTGTSSNEQFFGPGTRLTVL.

The rearrangement uses TRBV6-5 and TRBJ1-1; D is unclear. Germline loops: CDR1 MNHEY, CDR2 SVGAGI. CDR3 length equals 13 residues. V was shortened by 5 bases and J by 0 bases, with 7 bases between the two germline ends. CDR3: CASSTTVNTEAFF. The CDR3 DNA sequence: TGTGCCAGCAGTACGACGGTGAACACTGAAGCTTTCTTT.

The chain carries TRBV5-4 and TRBJ1-2; D is possibly TRBD1 (5 bases). The length of the CDR3 is 16 residues. The germline V gene has CDR1 SGHNT and CDR2 YYREEE (reference sequence). V was cut by 4 bases and J by 5 bases, with 21 bases left in between. CDR3 sequence reads: CASSRNSGASHYGYTF. CDR3 in DNA: TGTGCCAGCAGCCGGAATTCTGGGGCATCCCATTATGGCTACACCTTC.

The chain uses TRBV5-4 and TRBJ2-6; 7 bases fit TRBD2. Germline trimming cut 4 bases from V and 4 bases from J; bases unmatched to any gene: 5. Germline V lookup: CDR1 SGHNT, CDR2 YYREEE (reference sequence). This CDR3 is 15 amino acids long. CDR3 nucleotides: TGTGCCAGCAGCCTCGGAGCGGGGGGGGCCAACGTCCTGACTTTC. Translation: CASSLGAGGANVLTF.

Only a few counts were recorded for this clone. The chain carries TRBV25-1 and TRBJ1-3, with D tentatively TRBD1 (6 bases). This CDR3 comprises 15 residues. V dropped 4 bases and J dropped 0 bases, with 10 bases sitting between them. Per germline, CDR1 MGHDK and CDR2 SYGVNS. The CDR3 spells CASSGTESSGNTIYF. CDR3 coding DNA: TGTGCCAGCAGTGGGACAGAGAGCTCTGGAAACACCATATATTTT.